Reported below is one TCR beta chain. Its matching antigen is unknown. This sample was included in a study of T cells in Graves' hyperthyroidism and ophthalmopathy. The CDR3 sequence is 13 residues long. The V gene lost 4 bases and the J gene lost 8 bases, with 11 bases spanning the gap. Germline values: CDR1 SEHNR, CDR2 FQNEAQ (reference sequence). Amplified regions were TCR beta CDR3 sequences from RNA transcripts. Researchers ran a first-round RT-PCR on the TCR CDR3 using the HTBI primer set. Using its own MiXCR run on the multiplex PCR reads, TCRdb lists one record per CDR3 protein. The repertoire holds 350,000 to 400,000 distinct CDR3 sequences, with about 18% as singletons. Findings and limits, study-wide: Ophthalmopathy and stable hyperthyroidism were told apart by a 13 V-J model. Clonotypes that were expanded in thyroid above 0.001 mostly appeared in blood too.

The study left out patients who had uncontrolled infection, other autoimmune disease, pregnancy or lactation. This sample holds PBMCs from roughly 10 ml fresh peripheral blood. The chain has TRBV7-9 and TRBJ1-4, with D perhaps TRBD1 (5 bases). This sequence was found in a man aged 18 to 30 with Graves' ophthalmopathy. Sample: blood. The CDR3 DNA reads TGTGCCAGCAGCTCCGGGGGGGGAGAAAAACTGTTTTTT. It yields the protein CASSSGGGEKLFF.